These T cell receptor beta chains were read from a single sample in a study of blood T cells in healthy people across ages. TCRdb passed the 5' RACE reads through MiXCR, listing each CDR3 protein once. The sample records about 930,000 distinct CDR3 sequences, 25% to 30% being singletons. This sample also belongs to another study, concerning T cells of mothers and their children.

Sample: blood. Source of these receptors: a woman aged 40 to 50 in good health. Both conserved end residues are part of each CDR3. The D gene is left open where the match is weak. Clone size is not always given. Where it is, it says once, few, many or a class for expanded clones.

v_call: TRBV9; j_call: TRBJ1-2; d_call: TRBD1; clone_size: many; cdr3_nt: TGTGCCAGCAGTGTACAGGGGGCCTATGGCTACACCTTC; cdr3_aa: CASSVQGAYGYTF
v_call: TRBV5-1; j_call: TRBJ2-3; d_call: TRBD2; clone_size: -; cdr3_nt: TGCGCCAGCAGCTCCTTGACTAGCGGATATACAGATACGCAGTATTTT; cdr3_aa: CASSSLTSGYTDTQYF
v_call: TRBV18; j_call: TRBJ1-5; d_call: -; clone_size: many; cdr3_nt: TGTGCCAGCTCACCAGCAGATTTCAGTTCTCAGCCCCAGCATTTT; cdr3_aa: CASSPADFSSQPQHF
v_call: TRBV27; j_call: TRBJ2-7; d_call: -; clone_size: many; cdr3_nt: TGTGCCAGCAGTTTAGGTAGCGGAGGGGCCTACGAGCAGTACTTC; cdr3_aa: CASSLGSGGAYEQYF
v_call: TRBV14; j_call: TRBJ2-5; d_call: -; clone_size: -; cdr3_nt: TGTGCCAGCAGCCATACCGGGTCCAGCTTCAATGAGCAGTACTTC; cdr3_aa: CASSHTGSSFNEQYF
v_call: TRBV10-3; j_call: TRBJ2-3; d_call: TRBD2; clone_size: -; cdr3_nt: TGTGCCACAGAGAGCGGGGGGGCAGATACGCAGTATTTT; cdr3_aa: CATESGGADTQYF
v_call: TRBV12-3/TRBV12-4; j_call: TRBJ1-5; d_call: -; clone_size: many; cdr3_nt: TGTGCCAGCAGTTTAGCCAGGGACCAGCCCCAGCATTTT; cdr3_aa: CASSLARDQPQHF
v_call: TRBV3-1; j_call: TRBJ2-7; d_call: TRBD1; clone_size: few; cdr3_nt: TGTGCCAGCAGCAAGGGACAGGGGATCCACGAGCAGTACTTC; cdr3_aa: CASSKGQGIHEQYF
v_call: TRBV5-1; j_call: TRBJ2-4; d_call: -; clone_size: -; cdr3_nt: TGCGCCAGCAGCTTGGCAATCAGGGTACAAGATGAGCAGTACTTC; cdr3_aa: CASSLAIRVQDEQYF
v_call: TRBV20-1; j_call: TRBJ2-7; d_call: TRBD1; clone_size: -; cdr3_nt: TGCAGTGCTGCGGGGACAGGAACCTACGAGCAGTACTTC; cdr3_aa: CSAAGTGTYEQYF
v_call: TRBV18; j_call: TRBJ2-1; d_call: -; clone_size: once; cdr3_nt: TGTGCCAGCTCACCGCCCGACAGGTACAATGAGCAGTTCTTC; cdr3_aa: CASSPPDRYNEQFF
v_call: TRBV12-3/TRBV12-4; j_call: TRBJ1-5; d_call: -; clone_size: few; cdr3_nt: TGTGCCAGCAGTAATATGAGAGGGGATCAGCCCCAGCATTTT; cdr3_aa: CASSNMRGDQPQHF
v_call: TRBV27; j_call: TRBJ2-1; d_call: -; clone_size: few; cdr3_nt: TGTGCCAGCAGTCTCTACACCGGACCTTTCAATGAGCAGTTCTTC; cdr3_aa: CASSLYTGPFNEQFF
v_call: TRBV28; j_call: TRBJ2-3; d_call: -; clone_size: -; cdr3_nt: TGTGCCAGCAACAGGGTATATGACGCAGATACGCAGTATTTT; cdr3_aa: CASNRVYDADTQYF
v_call: TRBV7-9; j_call: TRBJ1-2; d_call: TRBD1; clone_size: -; cdr3_nt: TGTGCCAGCAGCTTGTGGGACAGGGATGCTGGCTACACCTTC; cdr3_aa: CASSLWDRDAGYTF
v_call: TRBV9; j_call: TRBJ2-1; d_call: TRBD2; clone_size: few; cdr3_nt: TGTGCCAGCAGCAACAACTGGGGAGGGAACAATGAGCAGTTCTTC; cdr3_aa: CASSNNWGGNNEQFF
v_call: TRBV15; j_call: TRBJ2-5; d_call: -; clone_size: -; cdr3_nt: TGTGCCACCAGCAGAGGGGGGACGGAGAAAGGGATCCAGTACTTC; cdr3_aa: CATSRGGTEKGIQYF
v_call: TRBV5-4; j_call: TRBJ2-5; d_call: TRBD2; clone_size: many; cdr3_nt: TGTGCCAGCAGCCCGACTAGCGGGGGGGAAGAGACCCAGTACTTC; cdr3_aa: CASSPTSGGEETQYF
v_call: TRBV5-1; j_call: TRBJ2-1; d_call: TRBD1; clone_size: few; cdr3_nt: TGCGCCAGCAGCTACGGGACAGGGCGAGATGAGCAGTTCTTC; cdr3_aa: CASSYGTGRDEQFF
v_call: TRBV13; j_call: TRBJ2-7; d_call: -; clone_size: -; cdr3_nt: TGTGCCAGCAGCTCGATGACAGGGAGGTGGTACGAGCAGTACTTC; cdr3_aa: CASSSMTGRWYEQYF
v_call: TRBV18; j_call: TRBJ1-5; d_call: TRBD1; clone_size: few; cdr3_nt: TGTGCCAGCTCACCAACGGGACAGGGGAATCAGCCCCAGCATTTT; cdr3_aa: CASSPTGQGNQPQHF
v_call: TRBV6-5; j_call: TRBJ1-1; d_call: TRBD1; clone_size: -; cdr3_nt: TGTGCCAGCAGTCTTACAGGGGGCGGATACACTGAAGCTTTCTTT; cdr3_aa: CASSLTGGGYTEAFF
v_call: TRBV20-1; j_call: TRBJ2-3; d_call: -; clone_size: -; cdr3_nt: TGCAGTGCTAGATTGCGCTTTAGCACAGATACGCAGTATTTT; cdr3_aa: CSARLRFSTDTQYF
v_call: TRBV5-1; j_call: TRBJ2-3; d_call: TRBD2; clone_size: few; cdr3_nt: TGCGCCAGCAGCTTGGCGGCGGGGGGCTCATCAGATACGCAGTATTTT; cdr3_aa: CASSLAAGGSSDTQYF
v_call: TRBV12-3/TRBV12-4; j_call: TRBJ2-3; d_call: -; clone_size: -; cdr3_nt: TGTGCCAGCAGTTCCCAGGGAACCGCTAGCACAGATACGCAGTATTTT; cdr3_aa: CASSSQGTASTDTQYF
v_call: TRBV28; j_call: TRBJ2-4; d_call: -; clone_size: few; cdr3_nt: TGTGCCAGCAGTCCCCGGACAGAGAAAAACATTCAGTACTTC; cdr3_aa: CASSPRTEKNIQYF
v_call: TRBV4-1; j_call: TRBJ2-2; d_call: -; clone_size: few; cdr3_nt: TGCGCCAGCACCCTTGGACGGGGAACCGGGGAGCTGTTTTTT; cdr3_aa: CASTLGRGTGELFF